This is a list of T cell receptor beta chains from one sample in a study of T-cell memory formation after mild COVID-19. MiXCR, run by TCRdb on the 5' RACE reads, gives a single entry per CDR3 protein. The sample includes roughly 28,000 distinct CDR3 sequences, more than 10% of them seen just once. The sequencing input was PBMCs or a T cell subset sorted from them (not recorded which). The receptors were gathered from an adult woman who had mild COVID-19 (a few samples of this study predate the infection). Cell type and time point are not known. The CDR3 runs from the conserved cysteine through the conserved F or W. D genes are given only for firm matches. Not every row has a clone size; where given, it reads once, few, many or a size class.

>many|TRBJ2-1|TRBV2|.
CASTTVGLNEQFF
TGTGCCAGCACGACCGTCGGTCTAAATGAGCAGTTCTTC
>many|TRBJ2-1|TRBV7-2|.
CASSPRWATYNEQFF
TGTGCCAGCAGCCCCAGGTGGGCTACCTACAATGAGCAGTTCTTC
>many|TRBJ2-7|TRBV7-8|TRBD2
CASSSHGRTSGSYEQYF
TGTGCCAGCAGCTCGCATGGGAGGACTAGCGGGAGCTACGAGCAGTACTTC
>many|TRBJ2-5|TRBV6-2/TRBV6-3|.
CASLKFGGHQETQYF
TGTGCCAGCCTAAAATTCGGGGGTCATCAAGAGACCCAGTACTTC
>few|TRBJ1-6|TRBV20-1|TRBD1
CSARSGTGGNSPLHF
TGCAGTGCTAGATCCGGGACAGGGGGGAATTCACCCCTCCACTTT
>.|TRBJ1-2|TRBV4-1|.
CASSQVPGSNYGYTF
TGCGCCAGCAGCCAAGTCCCGGGCAGCAACTATGGCTACACCTTC
>many|TRBJ2-3|TRBV7-2|.
CASSSDYTDTQYF
TGTGCCAGCAGTTCGGACTACACAGATACGCAGTATTTT
>many|TRBJ1-5|TRBV5-1|.
CASAAMPGASNQPQHF
TGCGCCAGCGCCGCCATGCCGGGGGCCAGCAATCAGCCCCAGCATTTT
>many|TRBJ1-1|TRBV5-6|.
CASSPRQGRKTEAFF
TGTGCCAGCAGCCCAAGGCAGGGAAGGAAGACTGAAGCTTTCTTT
>many|TRBJ2-1|TRBV7-2|.
CASSPQGAPYNEQFF
TGTGCCAGCAGCCCGCAGGGTGCCCCCTACAATGAGCAGTTCTTC
>.|TRBJ2-3|TRBV7-2|TRBD2
CASSLPSGGGRSTDTQYF
TGTGCCAGCAGCTTACCCTCCGGCGGGGGGCGCAGCACAGATACGCAGTATTTT
>medium-sized|TRBJ1-1|TRBV20-1|TRBD1
CSARDFGTGVTEAFF
TGCAGTGCTAGAGATTTCGGGACAGGGGTCACTGAAGCTTTCTTT
>many|TRBJ2-3|TRBV12-3/TRBV12-4|TRBD2
CASSSPGLASDTQYF
TGTGCCAGCAGTTCCCCGGGACTAGCTTCAGATACGCAGTATTTT
>many|TRBJ2-1|TRBV25-1|.
CASSERASPIF
TGTGCCAGCAGTGAAAGGGCCTCCCCGATCTTC
>many|TRBJ1-4|TRBV4-2|.
CASSQEERGGEPVMKNCFF
.
>many|TRBJ2-3|TRBV11-3|.
CASSLGGLAPEYF
TGTGCCAGCAGCTTAGGAGGGCTAGCGCCCGAGTATTTT
>many|TRBJ2-1|TRBV5-1|.
CASSLDAGLYNEQFF
TGCGCCAGCAGCTTGGATGCAGGACTCTACAATGAGCAGTTCTTC
>many|TRBJ1-5|TRBV19|.
CASSIAGRLNQPQHF
TGTGCCAGTAGTATCGCCGGACGGCTCAATCAGCCCCAGCATTTT
>once|TRBJ2-3|TRBV6-5|.
CASSSGTSSTDTQYF
TGTGCCAGCAGTTCAGGGACCTCCAGCACAGATACGCAGTATTTT
>.|TRBJ2-5|TRBV18|.
CASSPPESVTQYF
TGTGCCAGCTCACCACCGGAGTCAGTGACCCAGTACTTC
>many|TRBJ1-2|TRBV21-1|.
CASSNEQLYGYTF
TGTGCCAGCAGCAACGAACAGCTCTATGGCTACACCTTC
>many|TRBJ2-2|TRBV15|TRBD2
CATSRARGLAGVLNTGELFF
TGTGCCACCAGCAGAGCGAGGGGACTAGCGGGAGTATTGAACACCGGGGAGCTGTTTTTT
>many|TRBJ1-5|TRBV25-1|.
CASSSTDSNQPQHF
TGTGCCAGCAGCTCGACAGATAGCAATCAGCCCCAGCATTTT
>many|TRBJ2-3|TRBV20-1|TRBD2
CSARKLSGRADTQYF
TGCAGTGCTCGCAAACTTAGCGGGAGGGCAGATACGCAGTATTTT
>many|TRBJ2-1|TRBV14|.
CASSPQGRGAYNEQFF
TGTGCCAGCAGTCCACAGGGGCGGGGGGCCTACAATGAGCAGTTCTTC
>many|TRBJ1-1|TRBV6-1|.
CASRANRDRAFF
TGTGCCAGCAGAGCAAACAGGGATCGAGCTTTCTTT
>medium-sized|TRBJ2-3|TRBV27|.
CASSSNGQPDTQYF
TGTGCCAGCAGTTCCAACGGACAACCAGATACGCAGTATTTT
>many|TRBJ2-1|TRBV27|TRBD2
CASSPTSGGLRDNEQFF
TGTGCCAGCAGTCCGACTAGCGGGGGGCTACGTGACAATGAGCAGTTCTTC
>.|TRBJ2-2|TRBV7-9|.
CASSALAGELFF
TGTGCCAGCAGCGCCCTCGCCGGGGAGCTGTTTTTT
>many|TRBJ2-1|TRBV6-5|TRBD1
CASSPGQGRKSYNEQFF
TGTGCCAGCAGTCCGGGACAGGGGAGAAAGTCCTACAATGAGCAGTTCTTC
>medium-sized|TRBJ2-1|TRBV27|TRBD2
CASSRRGSGRGNEQFF
TGTGCCAGCTCTCGGAGGGGTAGCGGGAGAGGCAATGAGCAGTTCTTC
>many|TRBJ2-3|TRBV30|TRBD2
CAWSGLAGDTDTQYF
TGTGCCTGGAGTGGCCTAGCGGGGGACACAGATACGCAGTATTTT
>many|TRBJ2-3|TRBV27|TRBD2
CASSLAGGPSDTQYF
TGTGCCAGCAGTTTAGCGGGGGGGCCGTCAGATACGCAGTATTTT
>many|TRBJ2-3|TRBV10-3|TRBD2
CAISDRVAGASNTQYF
TGTGCCATCAGTGATAGGGTAGCGGGGGCCTCTAATACGCAGTATTTT
>.|TRBJ2-3|TRBV7-9|TRBD2
CASSSRPKTSGKPDTQYF
TGTGCCAGCAGCTCCCGGCCCAAGACTAGCGGAAAGCCAGATACGCAGTATTTT
>many|TRBJ2-3|TRBV12-3/TRBV12-4|.
CASRGRATDTQYF
TGTGCCAGCAGGGGGCGAGCAACAGATACGCAGTATTTT
>many|TRBJ1-2|TRBV5-1|.
CASSLDSNYGYTF
TGCGCCAGCAGCTTGGATAGCAACTATGGCTACACCTTC
>many|TRBJ1-2|TRBV7-2|TRBD1
CASSLDFRTGFTF
TGTGCCAGCAGCTTAGACTTTCGGACAGGGTTCACCTTC
>many|TRBJ1-4|TRBV27|.
CASSFSGTNEKLFF
TGTGCCAGCAGTTTCTCCGGGACTAATGAAAAACTGTTTTTT
>.|TRBJ2-1|TRBV7-3|TRBD2
CASSLRPGRRGGIHEQFF
TGTGCCAGCAGCTTAAGGCCCGGTCGGCGGGGGGGTATTCATGAGCAGTTCTTC
>many|TRBJ2-3|TRBV27|.
CASSLKSRGFSTDTQYF
TGTGCCAGCAGTTTAAAATCCCGGGGATTTAGCACAGATACGCAGTATTTT
>many|TRBJ2-2|TRBV20-1|.
CSARAAGKATGELFF
TGCAGTGCTAGAGCGGCAGGAAAGGCTACCGGGGAGCTGTTTTTT
>many|TRBJ1-5|TRBV24-1|.
CATSGGSWQPQHF
TGTGCCACCAGCGGAGGGAGTTGGCAGCCCCAGCATTTT
>medium-sized|TRBJ2-5|TRBV20-1|.
CSARDPQQETQYF
TGCAGTGCTAGAGATCCACAGCAAGAGACCCAGTACTTC
>few|TRBJ2-1|TRBV5-4|TRBD1
CASSLGDRINNEQFF
TGTGCCAGCAGCTTGGGGGACAGAATAAACAATGAGCAGTTCTTC